The clone carrying this TCR beta chain was detected a few times. This record belongs to a study of regulatory T cells in long-lasting Graves disease. As for time point: newly diagnosed GD, antithyroid drugs for less than 3 months. RNA from PBMCs was the source of the TCR library. CDR3-region Arm-PCR and iRepertoire HTBI primers produced the TCR beta libraries. TCRdb processed the multiplex PCR reads anew with MiXCR; each CDR3 protein has one entry. This table holds 250,000 to 400,000 distinct CDR3 sequences, 15% to 20% found once. Germline assignment: CDR1 LNHDA and CDR2 SQIVND (reference sequence). This CDR3 is 11 amino acids long. V was pared by 10 bases and J by 6 bases, with 3 bases of the junction left unmatched.

This receptor was identified in a female donor with Graves disease. This chain connects TRBV19 to TRBJ2-3; 8 bases are a match to TRBD2. Here the sequenced sample was peripheral blood mononuclear cells (PBMCs), taken at new diagnosis, from a patient treated with antithyroid drugs. CDR3 in amino acids: CATAGGDTQYF. The CDR3 region has the DNA TGTGCCACCGCGGGAGGCGATACGCAGTATTTT.